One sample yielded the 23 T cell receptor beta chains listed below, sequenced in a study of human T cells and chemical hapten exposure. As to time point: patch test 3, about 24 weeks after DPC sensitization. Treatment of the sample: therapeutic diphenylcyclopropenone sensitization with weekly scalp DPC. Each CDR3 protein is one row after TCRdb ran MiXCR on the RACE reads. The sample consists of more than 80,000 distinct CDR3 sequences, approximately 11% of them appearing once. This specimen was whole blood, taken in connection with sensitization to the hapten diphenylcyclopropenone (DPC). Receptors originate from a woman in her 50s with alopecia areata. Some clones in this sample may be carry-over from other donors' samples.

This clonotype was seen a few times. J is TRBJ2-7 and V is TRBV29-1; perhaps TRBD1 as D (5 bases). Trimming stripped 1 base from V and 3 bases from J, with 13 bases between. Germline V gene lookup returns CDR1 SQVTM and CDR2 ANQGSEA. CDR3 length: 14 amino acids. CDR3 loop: CSVEGGRNDYEQYF. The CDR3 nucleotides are TGCAGCGTTGAAGGGGGCAGGAACGACTACGAGCAGTACTTC.

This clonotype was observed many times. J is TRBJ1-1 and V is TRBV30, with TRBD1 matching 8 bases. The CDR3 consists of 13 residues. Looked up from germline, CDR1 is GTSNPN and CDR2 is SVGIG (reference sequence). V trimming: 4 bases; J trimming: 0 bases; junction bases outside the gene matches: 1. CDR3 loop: CAWTGQVNTEAFF. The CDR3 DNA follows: TGTGCCTGGACGGGACAGGTGAACACTGAAGCTTTCTTT.

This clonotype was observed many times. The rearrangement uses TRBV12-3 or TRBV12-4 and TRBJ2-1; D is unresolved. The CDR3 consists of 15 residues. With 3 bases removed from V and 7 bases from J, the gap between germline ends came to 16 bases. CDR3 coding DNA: TGTGCCAGCAGTTTTGGCCGAATCCCAGCTAATGAGCAGTTCTTC. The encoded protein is CASSFGRIPANEQFF.

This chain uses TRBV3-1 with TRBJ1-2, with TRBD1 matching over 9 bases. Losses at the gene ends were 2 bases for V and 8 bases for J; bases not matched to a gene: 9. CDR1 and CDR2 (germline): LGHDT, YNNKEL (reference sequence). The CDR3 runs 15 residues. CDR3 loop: CASSQSGTGFGGYTF. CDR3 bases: TGTGCCAGCAGCCAATCCGGGACAGGGTTCGGAGGCTACACCTTC.

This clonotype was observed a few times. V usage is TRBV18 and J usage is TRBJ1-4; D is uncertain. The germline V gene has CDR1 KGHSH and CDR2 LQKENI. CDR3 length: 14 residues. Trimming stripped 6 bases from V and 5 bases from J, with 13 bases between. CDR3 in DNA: TGTGCCAGCTCCCTGTCCGGGCAGAATGAAAAACTGTTTTTT. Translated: CASSLSGQNEKLFF.

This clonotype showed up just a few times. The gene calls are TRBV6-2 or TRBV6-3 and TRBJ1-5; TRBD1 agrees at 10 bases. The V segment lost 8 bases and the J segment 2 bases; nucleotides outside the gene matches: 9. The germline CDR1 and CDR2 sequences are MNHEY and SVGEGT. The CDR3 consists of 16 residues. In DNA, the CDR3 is TGTGCCAGCCGAGGACAGGGGGAGGCGGGCAATCAGCCCCAGCATTTT. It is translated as CASRGQGEAGNQPQHF.

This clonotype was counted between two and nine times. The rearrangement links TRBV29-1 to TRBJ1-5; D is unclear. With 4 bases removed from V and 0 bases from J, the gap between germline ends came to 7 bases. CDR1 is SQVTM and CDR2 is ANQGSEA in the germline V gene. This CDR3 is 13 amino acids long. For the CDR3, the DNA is TGCAGCGTTGCGCAGGATAGCAATCAGCCCCAGCATTTT. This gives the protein CSVAQDSNQPQHF.

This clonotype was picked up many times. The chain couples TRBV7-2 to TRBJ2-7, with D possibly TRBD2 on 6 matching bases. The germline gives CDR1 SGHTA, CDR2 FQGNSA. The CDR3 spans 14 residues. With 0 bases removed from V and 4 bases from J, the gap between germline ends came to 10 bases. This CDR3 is CASSLAEGLYEQYF. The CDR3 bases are TGTGCCAGCAGCTTAGCGGAGGGTTTATACGAGCAGTACTTC.

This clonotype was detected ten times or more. CDR3: CASSRGQADSGNTIYF. The CDR3 DNA reads as TGTGCCAGCAGCCGGGGACAGGCCGACTCTGGAAACACCATATATTTT. The chain links TRBV3-1 to TRBJ1-3, with 8 bases fitting TRBD1. CDR3 length equals 16 residues. In germline, CDR1 is LGHDT, CDR2 YNNKEL (reference sequence). V trimming: 4 bases; J trimming: 0 bases; junction bases outside the gene matches: 5.

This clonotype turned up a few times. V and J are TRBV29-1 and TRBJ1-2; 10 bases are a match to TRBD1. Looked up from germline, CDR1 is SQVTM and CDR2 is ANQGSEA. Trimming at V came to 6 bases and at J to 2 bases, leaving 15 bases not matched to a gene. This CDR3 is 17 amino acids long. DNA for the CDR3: TGCAGCGTACCCGTGACAGGGGGCCTTATTCTAAACTATGGCTACACCTTC. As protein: CSVPVTGGLILNYGYTF.

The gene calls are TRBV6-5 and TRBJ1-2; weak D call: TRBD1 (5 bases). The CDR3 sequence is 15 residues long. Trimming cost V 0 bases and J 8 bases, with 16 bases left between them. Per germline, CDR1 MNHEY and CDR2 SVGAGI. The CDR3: CASSYSGGASRGYTF. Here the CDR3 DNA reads TGTGCCAGCAGTTACTCGGGTGGGGCGAGTCGAGGCTACACCTTC.

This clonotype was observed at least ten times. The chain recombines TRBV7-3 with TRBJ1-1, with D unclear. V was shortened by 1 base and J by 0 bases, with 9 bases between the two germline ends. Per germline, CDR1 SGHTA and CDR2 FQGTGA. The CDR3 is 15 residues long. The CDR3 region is CASSLSHTMNTEAFF. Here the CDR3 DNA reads TGTGCCAGCAGCTTAAGTCACACCATGAACACTGAAGCTTTCTTT.

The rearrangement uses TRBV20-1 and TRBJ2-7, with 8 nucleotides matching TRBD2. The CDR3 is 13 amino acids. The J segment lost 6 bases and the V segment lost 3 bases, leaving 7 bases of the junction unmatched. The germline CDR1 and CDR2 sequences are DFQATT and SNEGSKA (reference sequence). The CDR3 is CSARGSGTGEQYF. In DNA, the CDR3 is TGCAGTGCTAGGGGTAGCGGGACGGGCGAGCAGTACTTC.

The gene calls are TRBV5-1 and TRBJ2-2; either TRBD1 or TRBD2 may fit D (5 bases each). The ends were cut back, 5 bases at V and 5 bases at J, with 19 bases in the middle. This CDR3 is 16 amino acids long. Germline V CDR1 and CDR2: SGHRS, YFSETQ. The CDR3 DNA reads TGCGCCAGCAGGGACGGGGATGGACAAAAAACCGGGGAGCTGTTTTTT. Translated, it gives CASRDGDGQKTGELFF.

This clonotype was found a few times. CDR3 in DNA: TGTGCCAGCCACCTAAGGACATCGGGCACAGATACGCAGTATTTT. Protein: CASHLRTSGTDTQYF. This chain uses TRBV6-1 with TRBJ2-3; perhaps TRBD1 as D (5 bases). The CDR3 contains 15 residues. Per germline, CDR1 MNHNS and CDR2 SASEGT. The V end was cut by 8 bases, the J end by 1 base, with 16 bases between.

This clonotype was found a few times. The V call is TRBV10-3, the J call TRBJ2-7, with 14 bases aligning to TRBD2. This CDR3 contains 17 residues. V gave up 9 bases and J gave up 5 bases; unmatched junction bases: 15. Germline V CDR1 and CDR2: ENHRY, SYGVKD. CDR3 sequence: CAMSIGTSGRGPHEQYF. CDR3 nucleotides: TGTGCCATGTCCATAGGGACTAGCGGGAGAGGGCCCCACGAGCAGTACTTC.

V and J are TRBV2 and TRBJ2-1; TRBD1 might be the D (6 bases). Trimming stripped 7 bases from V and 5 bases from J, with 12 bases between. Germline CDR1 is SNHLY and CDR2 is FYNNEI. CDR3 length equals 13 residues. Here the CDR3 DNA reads TGTGCCAGCAACCGGGACATTAACAATGAGCAGTTCTTC. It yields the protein CASNRDINNEQFF.

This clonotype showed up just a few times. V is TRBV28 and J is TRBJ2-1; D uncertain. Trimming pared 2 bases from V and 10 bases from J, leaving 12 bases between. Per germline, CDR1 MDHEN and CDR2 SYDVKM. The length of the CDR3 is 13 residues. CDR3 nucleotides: TGTGCCAGCAGTTTAACGACTCCCGTCGAGCAGTTCTTC. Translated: CASSLTTPVEQFF.

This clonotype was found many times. The chain's CDR3 is CATEDMKETQYF. The CDR3 DNA is TGTGCCACCGAAGACATGAAGGAGACCCAGTACTTC. The chain recombines TRBV10-3 with TRBJ2-5, with D hard to call. The CDR3 has 12 amino acids. Germline V gene sequence: CDR1 ENHRY, CDR2 SYGVKD. The germline V and J ends were trimmed by 10 bases and 5 bases, with 14 bases remaining between them.

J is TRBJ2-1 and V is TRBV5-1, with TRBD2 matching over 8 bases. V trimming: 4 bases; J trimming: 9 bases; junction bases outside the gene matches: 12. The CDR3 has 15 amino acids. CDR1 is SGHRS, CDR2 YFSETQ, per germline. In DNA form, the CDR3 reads TGCGCCAGCAGCCTCACCGGGAACAGCGGGGGTGAGCAGTTCTTC. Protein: CASSLTGNSGGEQFF.

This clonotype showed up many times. The CDR3 DNA sequence: TGCGCCAGCAGCCAAGGTGTTGTAGGGGCCGAGCAGTACTTC. This gives the protein CASSQGVVGAEQYF. The J gene is TRBJ2-7, the V gene TRBV4-3; D may be TRBD1 (5 bases). Germline V gene sequence: CDR1 LGHNA, CDR2 YSLEER. Trimming cost V 1 base and J 6 bases, with 13 bases left between them. The CDR3 has 14 residues.

CDR3 protein: CASRSRPSEQYF. The CDR3 DNA reads TGTGCCAGCAGGAGTAGGCCGAGCGAGCAGTACTTC. The V call is TRBV6-2 or TRBV6-3, the J call TRBJ2-7, with D unresolved. The CDR3 has 12 amino acids. Germline V gives CDR1 MNHEY, CDR2 SVGEGT. Trimming took off 6 bases at V and 6 bases at J, with 12 bases between the two ends.

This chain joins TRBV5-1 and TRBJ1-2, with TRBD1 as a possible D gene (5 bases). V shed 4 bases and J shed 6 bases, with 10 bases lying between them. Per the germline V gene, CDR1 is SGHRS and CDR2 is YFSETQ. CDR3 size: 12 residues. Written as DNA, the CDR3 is TGCGCCAGCAGCCCCTTGACAGATGGCTACACCTTC. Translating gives CASSPLTDGYTF.